This T cell receptor beta chain was recovered during a study of technical replicates of blood from several donors. TCRdb's table, derived via immunoSEQ multiplex PCR, lists solely in-frame clones and lacks some. The sample has roughly 60,000 clones, 86% seen once; the top ten hold approximately 5%. Looked up from germline, CDR1 is GTSNPN and CDR2 is SVGIG (reference sequence). V lost 1 base to trimming and J lost 0 bases, with 6 bases between them. The CDR3 covers 13 residues. The TCR was taken from a human donor in good health. Some clones in this sample may be carry-over from other donors' samples. Material for sequencing was PBMCs. This rearrangement joins TRBV30 to TRBJ1-1, with D hard to call. The CDR3 nucleotides read TGTGCCTGGAGTGCAAACATGAACACTGAAGCTTTCTTT. Amino acids: CAWSANMNTEAFF.